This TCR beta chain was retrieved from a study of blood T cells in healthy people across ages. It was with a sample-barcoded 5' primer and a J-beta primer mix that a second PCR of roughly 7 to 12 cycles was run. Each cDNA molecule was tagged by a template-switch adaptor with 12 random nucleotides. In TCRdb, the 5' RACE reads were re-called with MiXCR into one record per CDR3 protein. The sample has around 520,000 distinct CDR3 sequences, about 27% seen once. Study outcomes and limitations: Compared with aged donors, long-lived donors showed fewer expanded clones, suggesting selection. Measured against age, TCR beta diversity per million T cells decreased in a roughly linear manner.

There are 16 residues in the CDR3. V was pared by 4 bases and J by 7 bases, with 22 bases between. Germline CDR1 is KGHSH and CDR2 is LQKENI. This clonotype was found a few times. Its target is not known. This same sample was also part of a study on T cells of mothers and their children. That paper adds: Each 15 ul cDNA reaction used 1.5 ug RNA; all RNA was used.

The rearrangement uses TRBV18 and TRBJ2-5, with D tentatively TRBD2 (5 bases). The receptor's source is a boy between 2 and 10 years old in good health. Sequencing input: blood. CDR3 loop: CASSHGEHEAPGTQYF. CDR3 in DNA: TGTGCCAGCTCACACGGGGAGCACGAGGCCCCAGGGACCCAGTACTTC.